The T cell receptor beta chain under discussion was sequenced for a study of tumor-infiltrating lymphocytes in primary liver carcinoma. Out of unsorted whole blood came the blood RNA, and germline DNA was extracted as well. With around 500 ng total RNA as template and a constant-region primer, TCR beta cDNA was made. The TCR beta library was amplified through three nested multiplex PCR rounds in a modified ARM-PCR procedure. TRBV1-TRBV30 forward primers paired with a C-beta reverse primer drove the first two PCR rounds, roughly 10 cycles each. Each CDR3 protein is one row after TCRdb ran MiXCR on the multiplex PCR reads. Of 190,000 or so distinct CDR3 sequences detected, 65% appear once; the ten largest clones hold around 7.1%. V lost 7 bases to trimming and J lost 4 bases, with 20 bases between them. This CDR3 contains 16 residues. There are many counts of this clonotype.

Sequencing was done on a sample of peripheral blood. This TCR was sampled from a woman aged 55-69 years with primary liver carcinoma and hepatitis B virus infection. This chain uses TRBV12-3 or TRBV12-4 with TRBJ2-1; the D gene is possibly TRBD2 (5 bases). Here the CDR3 reads CASTPSRENNYNEQFF. The CDR3 DNA sequence: TGTGCCAGCACCCCCTCTAGGGAGAACAATTACAATGAGCAGTTCTTC.